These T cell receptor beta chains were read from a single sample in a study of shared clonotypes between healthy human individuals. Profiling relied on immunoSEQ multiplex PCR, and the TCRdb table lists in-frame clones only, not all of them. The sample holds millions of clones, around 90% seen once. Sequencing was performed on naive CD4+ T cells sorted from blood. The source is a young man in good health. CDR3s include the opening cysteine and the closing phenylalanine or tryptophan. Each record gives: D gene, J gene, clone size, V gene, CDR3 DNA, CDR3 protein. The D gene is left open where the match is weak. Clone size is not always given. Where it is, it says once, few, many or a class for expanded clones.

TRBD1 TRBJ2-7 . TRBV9 TGTGCCAGCAGCGTAGGAGGGACAGTCAACTACGAGCAGTACTTC CASSVGGTVNYEQYF
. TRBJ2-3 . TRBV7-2 TGTGCCAGCAGCTTAACATCAACCAGCACAGATACGCAGTATTTT CASSLTSTSTDTQYF
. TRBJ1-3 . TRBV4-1 TGCGCCAGCAGCCAAGAGGGCTTCCTAGGAAACACCATATATTTT CASSQEGFLGNTIYF
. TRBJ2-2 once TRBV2 TGTGCCAGCAGGGCCGAAGGGGCCGGGGAGCTGTTTTTT CASRAEGAGELFF
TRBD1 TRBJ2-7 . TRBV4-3 TGCGCCAGCAGCCAAGAAACAGGGGGCTACGAGCAGTACTTC CASSQETGGYEQYF
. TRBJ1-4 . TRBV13 TGTGCCAGCAGCTTACAAGGGGCCGGAACTAATGAAAAACTGTTTTTT CASSLQGAGTNEKLFF
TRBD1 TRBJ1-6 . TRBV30 TGTGCCTGGAGTTCGACAGGGTTCGGTTCACCCCTCCACTTT CAWSSTGFGSPLHF
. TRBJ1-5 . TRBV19 TGTGCCAGTAGTATAGTGGCGGGCGGGAATCAGCCCCAGCATTTT CASSIVAGGNQPQHF
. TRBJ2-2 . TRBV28 TGTGCCAGCAGTTTAGGGCGGGTAGGCGGGGAGCTGTTTTTT CASSLGRVGGELFF
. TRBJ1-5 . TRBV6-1 TGTGCCAGCAGTGAAGCGCTCTACAATCAGCCCCAGCATTTT CASSEALYNQPQHF
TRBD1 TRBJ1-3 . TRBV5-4 TGTGCCAGCAGCCCGACAGGGGGAAACTCTGGAAACACCATATATTTT CASSPTGGNSGNTIYF
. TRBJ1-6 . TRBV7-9 TGTGCCAGCAGCAGTGGTGGGAGTTCACCCCTCCACTTT CASSSGGSSPLHF
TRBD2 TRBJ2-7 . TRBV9 TGTGCCAGCAGCTCAGGGTCTAGCGGGACCTACGAGCAGTACTTC CASSSGSSGTYEQYF
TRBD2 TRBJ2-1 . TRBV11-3 TGTGCCAGCAGCCCAACTAGCGGGAGGGCCCTCGCCTACAATGAGCAGTTCTTC CASSPTSGRALAYNEQFF
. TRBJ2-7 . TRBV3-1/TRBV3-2 TGTGCCAACTACGAGCAGTACTTC CANYEQYF
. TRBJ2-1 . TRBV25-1 TGTGCCAGCAGTGAATTCCAGGGGTACAGCAATGAGCAGTTCTTC CASSEFQGYSNEQFF
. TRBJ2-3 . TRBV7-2 TGTGCCAGCAGCCCCCTGGGGGGTAGGCTAGGGGATACGCAGTATTTT CASSPLGGRLGDTQYF
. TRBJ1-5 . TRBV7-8 TGTGCCAGCAGCTTAGCGGGCGGGACTCAGCCCCAGCATTTT CASSLAGGTQPQHF
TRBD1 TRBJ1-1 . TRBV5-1 TGCGCCAGCAGCTCCGGACAGGGGCCGAACACTGAAGCTTTCTTT CASSSGQGPNTEAFF
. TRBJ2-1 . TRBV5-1 TGCGCCAGCAGCTTAAAAGCCGTATCCTACAATGAGCAGTTCTTC CASSLKAVSYNEQFF
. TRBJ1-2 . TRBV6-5 TGTGCCAGCAGGGCCTTGGGGGGGGGCGACTATGGCTACACCTTC CASRALGGGDYGYTF
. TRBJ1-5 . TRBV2 TGTGCCAGCAGGGCAAGACGGGGGGTAGGGAATCAGCCCCAGCATTTT CASRARRGVGNQPQHF
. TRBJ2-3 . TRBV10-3 TGTGCCATCAGTGCGGGACGGCTCACAGATACGCAGTATTTT CAISAGRLTDTQYF
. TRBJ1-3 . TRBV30 TGTGCCTGGAACCCTCGCGGGGGTGGAAACACCATATATTTT CAWNPRGGGNTIYF
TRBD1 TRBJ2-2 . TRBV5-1 TGCGCCAGCGTTACCGGGACAGGGAGGGCCGGGGAGCTGTTTTTT CASVTGTGRAGELFF
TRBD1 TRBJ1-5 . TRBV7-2 TGTGCCAGCAGCTTCGACAGGGATCGGCAGCCCCAGCATTTT CASSFDRDRQPQHF
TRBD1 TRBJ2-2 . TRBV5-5 TGTGCCAGCAGCCTACCGGGACAGGGGTACACCGGGGAGCTGTTTTTT CASSLPGQGYTGELFF
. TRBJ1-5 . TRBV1 TGCACCAGCAGCCTCGAAAACCCCAGGGGACGCAATCAGCCCCAGCATTTT CTSSLENPRGRNQPQHF
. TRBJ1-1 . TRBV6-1 TGTGCCAGCAGTGGGACAGAGGTGGGGGCCACTGAAGCTTTCTTT CASSGTEVGATEAFF
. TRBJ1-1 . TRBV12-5 TGTGCTAGTGGTCCCGACCTGGGTGAAGCTTTCTTT CASGPDLGEAFF
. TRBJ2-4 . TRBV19 TGTGCCAGTAGTCCCCTGGACCTCGGGGCCAAAAACATTCAGTACTTC CASSPLDLGAKNIQYF
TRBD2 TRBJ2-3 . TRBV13 TGTGCCAGCAGCCAACTAGCGGTCCGCACAGATACGCAGTATTTT CASSQLAVRTDTQYF
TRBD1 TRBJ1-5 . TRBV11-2 TGTGCCAGCAGCCAAGAGGACAGGGGGAACAATCAGCCCCAGCATTTT CASSQEDRGNNQPQHF
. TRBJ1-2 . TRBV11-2 TGTGCCAGCAGCTTAGAGTCCGGTTTCCGTGGCTACACCTTC CASSLESGFRGYTF
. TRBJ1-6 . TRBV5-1 TGCGCCAGCAGCTTGAGGGACAATTCACCCCTCCACTTT CASSLRDNSPLHF